This TCR beta chain was sequenced during a study of blood T cells in healthy people across ages. The table lists this clonotype with a few counts. This CDR3 is 19 amino acids long. Germline CDR1 is SEHNR and CDR2 is FQNEAQ (reference sequence). The J segment lost 4 bases and the V segment lost 0 bases, leaving 14 bases of the junction unmatched. Through a sample-barcoded 5' primer and a J-beta primer mix, a second PCR was run for roughly 7 to 12 cycles. In TCRdb, the 5' RACE reads were re-called with MiXCR into one record per CDR3 protein. The sample carries around 1.5 million distinct CDR3 sequences, almost 35% recorded once.

Sequenced input: blood. The chain couples TRBV7-9 to TRBJ2-3; 9 bases are shared with TRBD2. The source of this sequence is a woman aged 25-40 years in good health. CDR3 in DNA: TGTGCCAGCAGCTTAGCGCACCTAGCGGGGATAGCACGGTCAGATACGCAGTATTTT. Its translation: CASSLAHLAGIARSDTQYF.